A selection of T cell receptor beta chains follows, all from one sample in a study of shared clonotypes between healthy human individuals. Profiling relied on immunoSEQ multiplex PCR, and the TCRdb table lists in-frame clones only, not all of them. The data contain 450,000 to 500,000 clones, approximately 78% of them singletons. Material for sequencing was PBMCs. These receptors originate from a woman aged 40 to 50 in good health. Some clones in this sample may be carry-over from other donors' samples. The CDR3 runs from the conserved cysteine through the conserved F or W. D genes are given only for firm matches. Size is stated for part of the rows, as once, few or many counts, or as a class when the clone is expanded.

j_call clone_size d_call v_call cdr3_aa cdr3_nt
TRBJ1-1 NA NA TRBV2 CASSDDGLNTEAFF TGTGCCAGCAGTGACGACGGATTGAACACTGAAGCTTTCTTT
TRBJ2-2 few NA TRBV28 CASRFDRSVGELFF TGTGCCAGCAGGTTCGACAGGAGTGTCGGGGAGCTGTTTTTT
TRBJ1-1 many TRBD1 TRBV27 CASSFGTGGREAFF TGTGCCAGCAGTTTCGGGACAGGGGGCAGGGAAGCTTTCTTT
TRBJ2-5 NA NA TRBV14 CASSPTGVAAQYF TGTGCCAGCAGCCCGACGGGCGTGGCGGCCCAGTACTTC
TRBJ2-1 NA TRBD2 TRBV6-1 CASSAGLVNEQFF TGTGCCAGCAGCGCGGGACTAGTCAATGAGCAGTTCTTC
TRBJ2-2 NA TRBD2 TRBV4-1 CASSQGLAPNTGELFF TGCGCCAGCAGCCAAGGACTAGCCCCGAACACCGGGGAGCTGTTTTTT
TRBJ2-2 NA NA TRBV28 CASSLWSGEPGELFF TGTGCCAGCAGTTTATGGTCCGGGGAGCCCGGGGAGCTGTTTTTT
TRBJ1-5 NA TRBD1 TRBV15 CATSRDLQGLAYSNQPQHF TGTGCCACCAGCAGAGACTTACAGGGGCTGGCCTATAGCAATCAGCCCCAGCATTTT
TRBJ2-6 NA NA TRBV28 CASSKRQTTGANVLTF TGTGCCAGCAGTAAACGACAGACTACTGGGGCCAACGTCCTGACTTTC
TRBJ2-7 NA NA TRBV4-3 CASSQVFGGSYEQYF TGCGCCAGCAGCCAAGTATTTGGGGGATCCTACGAGCAGTACTTC
TRBJ2-1 few NA TRBV19 CASSKRGNEQFF TGTGCCAGTAGCAAGAGGGGGAATGAGCAGTTCTTC
TRBJ2-1 NA TRBD2 TRBV11-2 CASSLDAGEYNEQFF TGTGCCAGCAGCTTAGATGCGGGAGAGTACAATGAGCAGTTCTTC
TRBJ2-7 NA TRBD1 TRBV28 CASSLRTGLYEQYF TGTGCCAGCAGTCTACGGACAGGGCTCTACGAGCAGTACTTC
TRBJ2-1 NA TRBD2 TRBV7-2 CASMGEGGRYNEQFF TGTGCCAGCATGGGGGAGGGCGGAAGGTACAATGAGCAGTTCTTC
TRBJ2-1 once TRBD2 TRBV6-4 CASSEEGGRADEQFF TGTGCCAGCAGTGAGGAGGGCGGGAGGGCGGATGAGCAGTTCTTC
TRBJ1-2 once TRBD1 TRBV4-1 CASSQGGFRDRGFTYGYTF TGCGCCAGCAGCCAAGGCGGATTCCGGGACAGGGGGTTTACCTATGGCTACACCTTC
TRBJ2-5 NA TRBD1 TRBV29-1 CSVEELTGYETQYF TGCAGCGTTGAAGAATTGACAGGGTATGAGACCCAGTACTTC
TRBJ2-1 NA NA TRBV9 CASSVGGGHPYNEQFF TGTGCCAGCAGCGTAGGAGGGGGACATCCTTACAATGAGCAGTTCTTC
TRBJ2-3 NA TRBD2 TRBV7-8 CASRGRGTTYTDTQYF TGTGCCAGCAGGGGACGCGGGACTACATACACAGATACGCAGTATTTT
TRBJ2-5 NA NA TRBV7-9 CASSPLETQYF TGTGCCAGCAGTCCACTAGAGACCCAGTACTTC
TRBJ2-1 NA TRBD1 TRBV6-5 CASSPGTGTVDEQFF TGTGCCAGCAGCCCAGGGACAGGGACTGTCGATGAGCAGTTCTTC
TRBJ2-7 NA NA TRBV7-2 CASSLGFYEQYF TGTGCCAGCAGCTTAGGTTTCTACGAGCAGTACTTC
TRBJ1-2 NA NA TRBV25-1 CASSEPEGLGYGYTF TGTGCCAGCAGTGAACCCGAGGGGTTGGGCTATGGCTACACCTTC
TRBJ2-4 NA TRBD1 TRBV5-6 CASSQQGDKNIQYF TGTGCCAGCAGCCAACAGGGGGACAAAAACATTCAGTACTTC
TRBJ1-2 NA NA TRBV19 CASSPGTAYGYTF TGTGCCAGTAGTCCGGGGACCGCCTATGGCTACACCTTC
TRBJ2-3 NA NA TRBV9 CASSPRRHTDTQYF TGTGCCAGCAGCCCCCGCAGGCACACAGATACGCAGTATTTT
TRBJ1-2 NA NA TRBV28 CASRVGLNYGYTF TGTGCCAGCAGGGTAGGGTTGAACTATGGCTACACCTTC
TRBJ1-4 NA TRBD1 TRBV18 CASSSDRVGNEKLFF TGTGCCAGCTCATCTGACAGGGTTGGTAATGAAAAACTGTTTTTT
TRBJ1-6 NA NA TRBV11-1 CASRPVGDNSPLHF TGTGCCAGCAGACCGGTCGGTGATAATTCACCCCTCCACTTT
TRBJ2-7 NA TRBD2 TRBV10-2 CASRPGLATHEQYF TGCGCCAGCAGACCGGGACTAGCTACCCACGAGCAGTACTTC
TRBJ2-7 NA NA TRBV10-3 CAISGKHGQNSYEQYF TGTGCCATCAGTGGGAAACACGGACAGAACTCCTACGAGCAGTACTTC
TRBJ2-7 NA TRBD2 TRBV7-2 CASTGLAHEQYF TGTGCCAGCACCGGACTAGCGCATGAGCAGTACTTC
TRBJ2-7 few NA TRBV2 CASRSWSTFSYEQYF TGTGCCAGCAGATCTTGGAGCACCTTCTCCTACGAGCAGTACTTC
TRBJ2-7 NA NA TRBV5-1 CASRKGSYEQYF TGCGCCAGCAGGAAGGGATCCTACGAGCAGTACTTC
TRBJ2-3 NA NA TRBV9 CASSPGGSSGYGTDTQYF TGTGCCAGCAGCCCTGGTGGGAGCTCGGGGTACGGCACAGATACGCAGTATTTT
TRBJ2-1 NA TRBD2 TRBV4-1 CASSQPGRRRSYNEQFF TGCGCCAGCAGCCAACCCGGGAGGCGAAGGTCCTACAATGAGCAGTTCTTC
TRBJ2-1 NA NA TRBV6-1 CASSEEGISYNEQFF TGTGCCAGCAGTGAAGAGGGGATCTCCTACAATGAGCAGTTCTTC
TRBJ1-1 few NA TRBV6-5 CASSKTVLGTEAFF TGTGCCAGCAGTAAGACAGTTTTGGGCACTGAAGCTTTCTTT
TRBJ2-1 once NA TRBV4-3 CASSRLAWGGEQFF TGCGCCAGCAGCCGCCTCGCCTGGGGTGGTGAGCAGTTCTTC
TRBJ2-2 many NA TRBV27 CASSPSTPGELFF TGTGCCAGCAGTCCTTCAACACCCGGGGAGCTGTTTTTT
TRBJ2-3 many TRBD2 TRBV6-5 CASSYTPSGSTDTQYF TGTGCCAGCAGTTACACCCCTAGCGGGAGCACAGATACGCAGTATTTT
TRBJ2-7 NA NA TRBV6-6 CASSLTGTDSYEQYF TGTGCCAGCAGCCTTACCGGGACTGACTCCTACGAGCAGTACTTC
TRBJ2-3 NA NA TRBV10-3 CAISDPGAEVGTDTQYF TGTGCCATCAGTGACCCCGGGGCCGAGGTGGGCACAGATACGCAGTATTTT
TRBJ2-5 NA NA TRBV19 CASSIGNQRETQYF TGTGCCAGTAGTATAGGGAACCAACGAGAGACCCAGTACTTC
TRBJ1-4 NA NA TRBV28 CASSSYRVTNEKLFF TGTGCCAGCAGTTCCTACAGGGTAACTAATGAAAAACTGTTTTTT
TRBJ2-7 NA NA TRBV5-1 CASSLSVNSYEQYF TGCGCCAGCAGCTTGTCGGTCAACTCCTACGAGCAGTACTTC
TRBJ2-3 NA NA TRBV5-1 CASSSMTASTDTQYF TGCGCCAGCAGCTCGATGACAGCTAGCACAGATACGCAGTATTTT
TRBJ2-2 NA TRBD2 TRBV5-1 CASSLAGSGRADGTGELFF TGCGCCAGCAGCTTGGCGGGTAGCGGGAGGGCCGATGGCACCGGGGAGCTGTTTTTT